This T cell receptor beta chain is drawn from a study of blood T cell repertoires in COVID-19. Whole-study context: The study drew acute and convalescent COVID-19 samples from the United States, Italy and Spain. Sample material is recorded as cDNA or gDNA derived from T cells, B-cell-depleted T cells, or PBMCs.

The CDR3 is 12 amino acids. The V gene lost 4 bases and the J gene lost 6 bases, with 10 bases spanning the gap. Germline CDR1 and CDR2: SGHNT and YYREEE (reference sequence). This clone turned up a few times. Original methodology: Amplification of reference gene primers provided the estimated nucleated cell counts. Sequenced by immunoSEQ multiplex PCR; TCRdb stores in-frame clones only, minus some. The DNA was the basis for D and trimming; V, J and clone size are from that table. This sample yields about 250,000 clones, of which 80% to 90% are seen a single time; approximately 1.3% belongs to the top ten.

This TCR derives from an elderly man with acute or convalescent COVID-19. Sequencing used peripheral blood. This chain connects TRBV5-4 to TRBJ1-2; no firm D call. CDR3: CASSPGWDGYTF. The CDR3 region has the DNA TGTGCCAGCAGCCCGGGGTGGGATGGCTACACCTTC. Complete variable domain (other parts from reference TRBV5-4 and TRBJ1-2): ETGVTQSPTHLIKTRGQQVTLRCSSQSGHNTVSWYQQALGQGPQFIFQYYREEENGRGNFPPRFSGLQFPNYSSELNVNALELDDSALYLCASSPGWDGYTFGSGTRLTVV.